Shown below are 13 T cell receptor beta chains from a single sample sequenced in a study of T cell changes during pregnancy in multiple sclerosis. TCRdb's table, derived via immunoSEQ multiplex PCR, lists solely in-frame clones and lacks some. There are 25,000 to 35,000 clones in the sample; around 94% occur only once, and 4.5% to 6.5% lies in the top ten. The sequencing here drew on CD8+ T cells from peripheral blood mononuclear cells, taken before pregnancy. Receptor source: a female donor with multiple sclerosis, enrolled in a pregnancy study.

The chain uses TRBV19 and TRBJ1-5, with D perhaps matching TRBD1 (5 bases). The CDR3 covers 14 residues. V gave up 7 bases and J gave up 3 bases, with 13 bases separating them. CDR1 and CDR2 (germline): LNHDA, SQIVND (reference sequence). CDR3 amino acids: CASTLQVINQPQHF. The DNA for the CDR3 is TGTGCCAGTACCCTACAGGTCATCAATCAGCCCCAGCATTTT.

V gene TRBV19 combines with J gene TRBJ2-7, with 10 bases matching TRBD1. From germline, CDR1 is LNHDA and CDR2 SQIVND (reference sequence). With V trimmed by 6 bases and J by 5 bases, 1 base remained unmatched. The CDR3 extends over 12 amino acids. CDR3 DNA: TGTGCCAGTAGGGGGACAGGGGACGAGCAGTACTTC. Translation gives CASRGTGDEQYF.

The V and J genes are TRBV4-1 and TRBJ2-7, with a possible D match to TRBD2 (6 bases). Trimming took off 4 bases at V and 6 bases at J, with 19 bases between the two ends. Germline CDR1 is MGHRA and CDR2 is YSYEKL. The CDR3 has 15 amino acids. DNA for the CDR3: TGCGCCAGCAGCCTAGAGGTGGGGACTTCGGGCGAGCAGTACTTC. Residues: CASSLEVGTSGEQYF.

This clone has just one count. This chain connects TRBV28 to TRBJ2-5; 8 bases line up with TRBD1. CDR1 is MDHEN, CDR2 SYDVKM, per germline. This CDR3 is 14 amino acids long. Trimming took 7 bases from V and 3 from J; bases not matched to a gene: 7. CDR3 in DNA: TGTGCCAGCACCATGACAGGGGTGGAAGAGACCCAGTACTTC. Translating gives CASTMTGVEETQYF.

J is TRBJ2-7 and V is TRBV21-1; the D call of TRBD2 is as the table states it, not checked on the DNA. TRBV21-1 is a known pseudogene. The CDR3 covers 18 residues. The CDR3 is CASSKALWRVADSYEQYF. The CDR3 DNA sequence: TGTGCCAGCAGCAAAGCGCTGTGGAGGGTAGCGGACTCCTACGAGCAGTACTTC.

The chain links TRBV2 to TRBJ2-1; maybe TRBD2 (5 bases). This CDR3 region has 17 residues. The germline gives CDR1 SNHLY, CDR2 FYNNEI. Trimming took 6 bases from V and 0 from J, leaving 18 bases between them. In DNA, the CDR3 is TGTGCCAGCAGCCCGGAGGCAGGACTCTCCTCCTACAATGAGCAGTTCTTC. Its translation: CASSPEAGLSSYNEQFF.

The rearrangement uses TRBV7-9 and TRBJ2-7; TRBD1 is a possible D gene (6 bases). The germline V gene encodes CDR1 SEHNR and CDR2 FQNEAQ (reference sequence). V was shortened by 5 bases and J by 1 base, with 12 bases between the two germline ends. CDR3 size: 14 residues. CDR3 nucleotides: TGTGCCAGCAGCGAACAGGGAAAATCCTACGAGCAGTACTTC. It is translated as CASSEQGKSYEQYF.

The chain recombines TRBV19 with TRBJ2-1; D not certain. There are 14 residues in the CDR3. The germline V gene encodes CDR1 LNHDA and CDR2 SQIVND (reference sequence). V was shortened by 5 bases and J by 4 bases, with 12 bases between the two germline ends. This CDR3 reads CASSSSVEYNEQFF. DNA of the CDR3: TGTGCCAGTAGTTCGTCGGTTGAGTACAATGAGCAGTTCTTC.

V usage is TRBV14 and J usage is TRBJ1-3; no clear D gene. The CDR3 has 15 amino acids. V was trimmed by 0 bases and J by 0 bases, leaving 6 bases between them. CDR1 SGHDN and CDR2 FVKESK come from the germline V gene. In DNA form, the CDR3 reads TGTGCCAGCAGCCAAGAAATCTTCTCTGGAAACACCATATATTTT. This encodes CASSQEIFSGNTIYF.

The chain is built from TRBV12-5 and TRBJ1-1; D call uncertain. Trimming took 7 bases from V and 0 from J, leaving 12 bases between them. CDR3 length equals 14 residues. Germline CDR1 reads LGHNT; CDR2 reads FRNRAP. The DNA of the CDR3 is TGTGCTAGTGCCCCCCCGGTCATGAACACTGAAGCTTTCTTT. It encodes CASAPPVMNTEAFF.

This clone was recorded once. The genes are TRBV6-5 and TRBJ2-1, with unresolved D. From germline, CDR1 is MNHEY and CDR2 SVGAGI. Trimming removed 2 bases from V and 8 bases from J, with 19 bases in between. The CDR3 is 16 amino acids. The chain's CDR3 is CASSYLTGPTVDEQFF. The CDR3 DNA is TGTGCCAGCAGTTACCTTACGGGTCCGACCGTCGATGAGCAGTTCTTC.

This chain connects TRBV4-1 to TRBJ2-5, with D tentatively TRBD2 (5 bases). V was pared by 0 bases and J by 1 base, with 9 bases between. Per germline, CDR1 MGHRA and CDR2 YSYEKL. The CDR3 runs 15 residues. DNA for the CDR3: TGCGCCAGCAGCCAAGACCCGGGAACCCAAGAGACCCAGTACTTC. Its protein is CASSQDPGTQETQYF.

The rearrangement joins TRBV19 to TRBJ1-5; 8 positions agree with TRBD1. The CDR3 has 16 amino acids. The germline V gene encodes CDR1 LNHDA and CDR2 SQIVND (reference sequence). J was trimmed by 5 bases and V by 3 bases; bases with no gene match: 9. The CDR3: CASSIRADRVDQPQHF. CDR3 coding DNA: TGTGCCAGTAGTATTCGGGCGGACAGGGTGGATCAGCCCCAGCATTTT.